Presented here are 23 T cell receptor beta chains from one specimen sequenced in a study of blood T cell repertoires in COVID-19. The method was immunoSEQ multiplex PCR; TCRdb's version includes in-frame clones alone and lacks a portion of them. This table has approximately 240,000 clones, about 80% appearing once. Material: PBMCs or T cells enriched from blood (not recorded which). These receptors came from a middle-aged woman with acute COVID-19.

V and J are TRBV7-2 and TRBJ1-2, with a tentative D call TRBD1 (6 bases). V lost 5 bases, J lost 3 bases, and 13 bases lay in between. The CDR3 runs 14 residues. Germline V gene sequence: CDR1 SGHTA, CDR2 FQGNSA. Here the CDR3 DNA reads TGTGCCAGCAGCCCGGGGACACCCTACTATGGCTACACCTTC. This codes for CASSPGTPYYGYTF.

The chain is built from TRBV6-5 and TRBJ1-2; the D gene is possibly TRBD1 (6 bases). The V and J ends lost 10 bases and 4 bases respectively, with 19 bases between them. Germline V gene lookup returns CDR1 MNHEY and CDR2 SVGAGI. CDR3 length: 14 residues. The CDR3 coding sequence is TGTGCCACCAATGTGAGGCCAGGGGCCTATGGCTACACCTTC. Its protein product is CATNVRPGAYGYTF.

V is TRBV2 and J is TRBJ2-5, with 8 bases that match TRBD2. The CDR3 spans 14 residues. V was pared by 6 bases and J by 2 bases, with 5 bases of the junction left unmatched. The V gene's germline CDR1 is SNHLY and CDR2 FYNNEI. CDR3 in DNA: TGTGCCAGCAGGCGGGGGGAGGGGCAAGAGACCCAGTACTTC. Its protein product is CASRRGEGQETQYF.

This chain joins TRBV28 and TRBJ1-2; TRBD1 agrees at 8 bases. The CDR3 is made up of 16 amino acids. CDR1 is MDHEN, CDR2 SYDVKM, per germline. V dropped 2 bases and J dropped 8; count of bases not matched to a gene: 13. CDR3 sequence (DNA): TGTGCCAGCAGTTTAAGGGCCCCAGGGGGCTGGAAAGGCTACACCTTC. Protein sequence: CASSLRAPGGWKGYTF.

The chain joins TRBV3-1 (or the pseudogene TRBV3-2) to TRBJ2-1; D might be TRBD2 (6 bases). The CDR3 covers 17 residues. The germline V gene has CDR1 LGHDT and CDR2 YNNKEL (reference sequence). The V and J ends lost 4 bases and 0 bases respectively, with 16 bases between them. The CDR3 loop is CASSLHKGGSSYNEQFF. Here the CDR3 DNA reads TGTGCCAGCAGCCTCCATAAGGGAGGAAGCTCCTACAATGAGCAGTTCTTC.

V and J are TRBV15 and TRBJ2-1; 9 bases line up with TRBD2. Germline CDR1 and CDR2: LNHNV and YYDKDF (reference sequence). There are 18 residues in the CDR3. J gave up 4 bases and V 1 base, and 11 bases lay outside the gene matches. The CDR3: CATSRARIASGAYNEQFF. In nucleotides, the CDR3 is TGTGCCACCAGCAGAGCACGTATAGCTAGCGGGGCGTACAATGAGCAGTTCTTC.

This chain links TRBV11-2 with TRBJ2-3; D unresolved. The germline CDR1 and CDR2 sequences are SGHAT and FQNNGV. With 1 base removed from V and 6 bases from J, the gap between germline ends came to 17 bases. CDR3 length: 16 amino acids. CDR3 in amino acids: CASSLVRQLESDTQYF. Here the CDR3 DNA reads TGTGCCAGCAGCTTAGTGAGGCAGTTGGAATCTGATACGCAGTATTTT.

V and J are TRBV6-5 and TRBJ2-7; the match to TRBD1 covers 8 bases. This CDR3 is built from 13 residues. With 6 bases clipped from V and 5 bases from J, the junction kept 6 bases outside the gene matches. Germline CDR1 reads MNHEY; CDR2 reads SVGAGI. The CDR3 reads CASRRTGTNEQYF. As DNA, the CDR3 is TGTGCCAGCAGACGGACAGGGACGAACGAGCAGTACTTC.

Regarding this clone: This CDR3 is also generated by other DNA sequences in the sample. CDR3 sequence reads: CASSSSGTGELFF. For the CDR3, the DNA is TGTGCCAGCTCTTCGTCAGGCACCGGGGAGCTGTTTTTT. The J gene is TRBJ2-2, the V gene TRBV9; D is undetermined. The CDR3 runs to 13 residues. V shed 7 bases and J shed 4 bases, with 11 bases lying between them. Germline V gives CDR1 SGDLS, CDR2 YYNGEE. The whole variable domain, filled in from reference TRBV9 and TRBJ2-2, reads DSGVTQTPKHLITATGQRVTLRCSPRSGDLSVYWYQQSLDQGLQFLIQYYNGEERAKGNILERFSAQQFPDLHSELNLSSLELGDSALYFCASSSSGTGELFFGEGSRLTVL.

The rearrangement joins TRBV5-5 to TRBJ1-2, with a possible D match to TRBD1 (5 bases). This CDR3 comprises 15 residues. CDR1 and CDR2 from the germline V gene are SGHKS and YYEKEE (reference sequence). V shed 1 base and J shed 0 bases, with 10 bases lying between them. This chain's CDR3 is CASSLQGGANYGYTF. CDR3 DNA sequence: TGTGCCAGCAGCTTGCAGGGCGGAGCTAACTATGGCTACACCTTC.

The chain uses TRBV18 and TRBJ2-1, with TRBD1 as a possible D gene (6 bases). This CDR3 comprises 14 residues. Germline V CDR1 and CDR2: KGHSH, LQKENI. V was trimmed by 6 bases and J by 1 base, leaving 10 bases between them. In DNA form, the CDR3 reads TGTGCCAGCTCTCAGGGGTTATCCTACAATGAGCAGTTCTTC. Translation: CASSQGLSYNEQFF.

CDR3 loop: CASSAISGGGALYTDTQYF. The CDR3 nucleotides are TGTGCCAGCAGCGCCATTTCCGGCGGGGGGGCCTTATACACAGATACGCAGTATTTT. The rearrangement joins TRBV9 to TRBJ2-3, with 9 bases fitting TRBD2. The CDR3 is 19 residues long. J lost 2 bases, V lost 3 bases, and 16 bases had no gene match. Germline CDR1 is SGDLS and CDR2 is YYNGEE.

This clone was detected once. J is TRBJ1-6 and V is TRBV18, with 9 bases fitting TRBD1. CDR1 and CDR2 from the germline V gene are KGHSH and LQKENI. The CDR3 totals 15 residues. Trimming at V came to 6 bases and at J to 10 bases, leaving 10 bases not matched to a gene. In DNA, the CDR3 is TGTGCCAGCTCCCTGGGACAGGGAATAGGGTCACCCCTCCACTTT. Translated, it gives CASSLGQGIGSPLHF.

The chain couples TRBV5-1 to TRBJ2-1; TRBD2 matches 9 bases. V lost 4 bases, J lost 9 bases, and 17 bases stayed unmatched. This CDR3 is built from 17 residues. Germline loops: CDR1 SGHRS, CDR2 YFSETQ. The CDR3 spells CASSVGAVSGSSSEQFF. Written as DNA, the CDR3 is TGCGCCAGCAGCGTTGGGGCGGTTAGCGGGAGTAGCAGTGAGCAGTTCTTC.

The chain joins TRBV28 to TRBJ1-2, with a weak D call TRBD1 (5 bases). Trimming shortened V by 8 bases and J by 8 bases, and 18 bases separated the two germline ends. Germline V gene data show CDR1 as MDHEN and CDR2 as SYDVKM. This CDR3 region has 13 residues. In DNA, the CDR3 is TGTGCCAGCTCTCTTGGTGGGGCTTGGGGCTACACCTTC. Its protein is CASSLGGAWGYTF.

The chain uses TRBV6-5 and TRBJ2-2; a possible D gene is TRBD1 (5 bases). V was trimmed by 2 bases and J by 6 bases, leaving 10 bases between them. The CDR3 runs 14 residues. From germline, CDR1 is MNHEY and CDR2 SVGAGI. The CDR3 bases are TGTGCCAGCAGTTACGGCAAAGGGGCCGGGGAGCTGTTTTTT. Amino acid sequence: CASSYGKGAGELFF.

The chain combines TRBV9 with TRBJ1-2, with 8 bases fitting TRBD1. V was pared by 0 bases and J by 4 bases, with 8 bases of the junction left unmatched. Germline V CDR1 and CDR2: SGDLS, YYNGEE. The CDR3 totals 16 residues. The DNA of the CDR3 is TGTGCCAGCAGCGTAGGATTACCGACAGGGGTCTATGGCTACACCTTC. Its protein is CASSVGLPTGVYGYTF.

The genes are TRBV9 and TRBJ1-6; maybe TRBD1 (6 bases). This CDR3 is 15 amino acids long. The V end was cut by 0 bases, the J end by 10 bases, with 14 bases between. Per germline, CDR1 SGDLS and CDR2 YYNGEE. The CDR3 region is CASSVDQGSGSPLHF. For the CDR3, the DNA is TGTGCCAGCAGCGTAGACCAGGGGTCGGGGTCACCCCTCCACTTT. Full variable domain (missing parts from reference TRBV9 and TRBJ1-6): DSGVTQTPKHLITATGQRVTLRCSPRSGDLSVYWYQQSLDQGLQFLIQYYNGEERAKGNILERFSAQQFPDLHSELNLSSLELGDSALYFCASSVDQGSGSPLHFGNGTRLTVT.

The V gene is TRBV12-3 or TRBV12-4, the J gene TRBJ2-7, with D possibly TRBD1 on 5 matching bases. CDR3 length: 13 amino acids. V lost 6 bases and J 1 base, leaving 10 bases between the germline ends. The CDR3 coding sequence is TGTGCCAGCAGCGAAGACAGTTCCTACGAGCAGTACTTC. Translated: CASSEDSSYEQYF.

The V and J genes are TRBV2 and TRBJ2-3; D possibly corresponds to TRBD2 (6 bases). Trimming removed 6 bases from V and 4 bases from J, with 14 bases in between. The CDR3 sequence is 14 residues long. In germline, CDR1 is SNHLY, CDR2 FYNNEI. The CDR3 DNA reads TGTGCCAGCAGCCCGGACTGGGGGGCAGATACGCAGTATTTT. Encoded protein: CASSPDWGADTQYF.

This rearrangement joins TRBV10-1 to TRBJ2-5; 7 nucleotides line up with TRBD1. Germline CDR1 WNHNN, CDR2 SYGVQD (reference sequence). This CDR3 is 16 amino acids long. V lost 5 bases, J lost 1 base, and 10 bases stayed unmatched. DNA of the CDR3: TGCGCCAGCAGTAGGAAGTCCAGGGGGATCCAAGAGACCCAGTACTTC. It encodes CASSRKSRGIQETQYF.

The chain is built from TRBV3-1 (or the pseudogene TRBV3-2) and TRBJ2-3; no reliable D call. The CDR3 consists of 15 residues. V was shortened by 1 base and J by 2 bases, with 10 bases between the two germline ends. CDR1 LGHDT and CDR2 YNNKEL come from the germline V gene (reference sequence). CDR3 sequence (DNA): TGTGCCAGCAGCCAAGGCAGATCTTACACAGATACGCAGTATTTT. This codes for CASSQGRSYTDTQYF.

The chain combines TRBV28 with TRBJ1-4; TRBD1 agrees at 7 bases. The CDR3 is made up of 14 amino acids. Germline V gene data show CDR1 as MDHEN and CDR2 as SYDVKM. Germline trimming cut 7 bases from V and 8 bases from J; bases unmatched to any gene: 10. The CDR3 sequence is CASTLTGNEEKLFF. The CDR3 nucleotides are TGTGCCAGCACCCTGACAGGGAATGAAGAAAAACTGTTTTTT.